What follows are 10 T cell receptor beta chains derived from one specimen sequenced in a study of shared clonotypes between healthy human individuals. TCRdb's copy holds only in-frame clones and misses some; the assay was immunoSEQ multiplex PCR. The table includes about 2.4 million clones, about 92% detected once. Sequences were obtained from naive CD4+ T cells sorted from blood. Subset specified: CD45RA+ positively selected. These receptors were obtained from a man aged 18 to 29 in good health.

The V and J genes are TRBV19 and TRBJ2-3, with 8 bases identical to TRBD2. Losses at the gene ends were 5 bases for V and 4 bases for J; bases not matched to a gene: 11. The CDR3 length is 16 residues. Per germline, CDR1 LNHDA and CDR2 SQIVND (reference sequence). This chain's CDR3 is CASSLRTSWAPDTQYF. The CDR3 DNA reads TGTGCCAGTAGTCTTCGGACTAGCTGGGCGCCAGATACGCAGTATTTT.

The rearrangement joins TRBV2 to TRBJ2-2; no firm D call. Between the trimmed V and J ends, which lost 4 bases and 0 bases, there was a span of 6 bases. CDR3 length: 14 amino acids. Germline CDR1 is SNHLY and CDR2 is FYNNEI. The DNA of the CDR3 is TGTGCCAGCAGTGCGGGTCCGAACACCGGGGAGCTGTTTTTT. Protein: CASSAGPNTGELFF.

This clone came up a few times. V gene TRBV27 combines with J gene TRBJ1-5; D unclear. CDR3 length equals 13 residues. Germline lookup yields CDR1 MNHEY and CDR2 SMNVEV (reference sequence). Trimming removed 3 bases at V and 7 bases at J, with 10 bases between. CDR3 coding DNA: TGTGCCAGCAGTTTGATAGGTGCGCAGCCCCAGCATTTT. As protein: CASSLIGAQPQHF.

The chain couples TRBV29-1 to TRBJ1-1; tentatively, D is TRBD1 (6 bases). The V and J ends lost 2 bases and 6 bases respectively, with 19 bases between them. The CDR3 covers 15 residues. Germline V gene data show CDR1 as SQVTM and CDR2 as ANQGSEA. Here the CDR3 reads CSVELMAGGASEAFF. CDR3 DNA: TGCAGCGTTGAACTTATGGCGGGGGGGGCCTCTGAAGCTTTCTTT.

The V and J genes are TRBV19 and TRBJ1-1; 12 bases align to TRBD1. This CDR3 is built from 17 residues. The junction had 9 bases not matched to a gene; V was cut back by 6 bases and J by 1 base. Germline CDR1 reads LNHDA; CDR2 reads SQIVND (reference sequence). The CDR3 here is CASSRDRGQGGNTEAFF. The CDR3 coding sequence is TGTGCCAGTAGCCGGGACAGGGGGCAAGGTGGGAACACTGAAGCTTTCTTT. Together with reference TRBV19 and TRBJ1-1, the CDR3 gives the full variable domain: DGGITQSPKYLFRKEGQNVTLSCEQNLNHDAMYWYRQDPGQGLRLIYYSQIVNDFQKGDIAEGYSVSREKKESFPLTVTSAQKNPTAFYLCASSRDRGQGGNTEAFFGQGTRLTVV.

V and J are TRBV11-3 and TRBJ2-1, with D uncertain. V was cut by 5 bases and J by 0 bases, with 11 bases left in between. Per the germline V gene, CDR1 is SGHNT and CDR2 is YENEEA. The CDR3 is 15 residues long. The CDR3 sequence: CASSPDPSSYNEQFF. CDR3 nucleotide sequence: TGTGCCAGCAGCCCCGATCCGAGCTCCTACAATGAGCAGTTCTTC.

The rearrangement joins TRBV28 to TRBJ1-1; 7 bases align to TRBD1. Germline V gene lookup returns CDR1 MDHEN and CDR2 SYDVKM. The CDR3 covers 13 residues. V dropped 6 bases and J dropped 3; count of bases not matched to a gene: 4. The CDR3 region is CASRAGGDTEAFF. The CDR3 DNA reads TGTGCCAGCAGGGCAGGGGGAGACACTGAAGCTTTCTTT.

The gene calls are TRBV10-3 and TRBJ2-1; TRBD1 or TRBD2 may be the D gene (6 bases each). This CDR3 contains 14 residues. Trimming cost V 6 bases and J 8 bases, with 17 bases left between them. Per the germline V gene, CDR1 is ENHRY and CDR2 is SYGVKD. The CDR3 spells CAIRAGAGGDEQFF. As DNA, the CDR3 is TGTGCCATCAGGGCAGGGGCGGGCGGGGATGAGCAGTTCTTC.

The gene calls are TRBV25-1 and TRBJ2-2; D is perhaps TRBD2 (7 bases). CDR1 and CDR2 from the germline V gene are MGHDK and SYGVNS. This CDR3 contains 16 residues. Trimming removed 6 bases from V and 4 bases from J, with 18 bases in between. CDR3 protein: CASRKRGGSGTGELFF. CDR3 bases: TGTGCCAGCAGAAAAAGGGGGGGCAGTGGCACCGGGGAGCTGTTTTTT.

The chain carries TRBV6-5 and TRBJ2-5, with TRBD2 as a possible D gene (6 bases). Trimming took off 5 bases at V and 3 bases at J, with 10 bases between the two ends. CDR3 length: 13 residues. Looked up from germline, CDR1 is MNHEY and CDR2 is SVGAGI. The CDR3 region has the DNA TGTGCCAGCAGTACAGTAGCGGAAGAGACCCAGTACTTC. The encoded protein is CASSTVAEETQYF.